Below, 5 T cell receptor beta chains from the same sample are listed, as sequenced in a study of blood T cell repertoires in COVID-19. Repertoires were generated with immunoSEQ multiplex PCR, while TCRdb's copy carries only in-frame clones and drops some. The sample lists approximately 90,000 clones, about 80% occurring once. Sequencing was carried out using peripheral blood. These receptors all come from a woman older than 75 with acute or convalescent COVID-19.

This rearrangement joins TRBV6-5 to TRBJ2-5, with a possible D match to TRBD2 (5 bases). CDR1 is MNHEY and CDR2 is SVGAGI in the germline V gene. The CDR3 extends over 15 amino acids. Trimming cost V 1 base and J 5 bases, with 14 bases left between them. In DNA form, the CDR3 reads TGTGCCAGCAGTTACTTTGGACTTAAGGCGGAGACCCAGTACTTC. Translation: CASSYFGLKAETQYF.

The CDR3 DNA is TGTGCCAGCAGCTTACAGGGAAATACCGGGGAGCTGTTTTTT. Encoded protein: CASSLQGNTGELFF. This chain connects TRBV7-3 to TRBJ2-2; possible D gene TRBD1, 5 bases. Germline CDR1 is SGHTA and CDR2 is FQGTGA. Trimming cost V 2 bases and J 5 bases, with 9 bases left between them. The CDR3 has 14 residues.

The chain employs TRBV7-3 and TRBJ2-7; the match to TRBD1 covers 7 bases. This CDR3 spans 14 amino acids. Germline assignment: CDR1 SGHTA and CDR2 FQGTGA. V dropped 5 bases and J dropped 2; count of bases not matched to a gene: 6. This chain's CDR3 is CASSPGTVPYEQYF. Written as DNA, the CDR3 is TGTGCCAGCAGCCCGGGGACAGTTCCCTACGAGCAGTACTTC.

This rearrangement joins TRBV29-1 to TRBJ2-3, with 9 bases that match TRBD2. J lost 6 bases, V lost 5 bases, and 12 bases had no gene match. The CDR3 runs to 15 residues. Per the germline V gene, CDR1 is SQVTM and CDR2 is ANQGSEA. Written as DNA, the CDR3 is TGCAGCGTTATCCCCTACGCGGGAGGGGTCGATACGCAGTATTTT. It yields the protein CSVIPYAGGVDTQYF.

A remark on this clone: One end of the junction is discordant with germline, which a read error may explain. CDR3 nucleotides: TGCGCCAGCAACTTGGGGGAGTCCTACGAGCAGTACTTC. Its translation: CASNLGESYEQYF. J is TRBJ2-7 and V is TRBV5-1, with D tentatively TRBD1 or TRBD2 (5 bases each). Germline loops: CDR1 SGHRS, CDR2 YFSETQ. The CDR3 contains 13 residues.